These 17 T cell receptor beta chains were sequenced from one sample in a study of blood T cell repertoires in COVID-19. Sequencing used immunoSEQ multiplex PCR; TCRdb keeps in-frame clones, though not all of them. The sample has more than 150,000 clones; around 77% are singletons. Source material: peripheral blood. Receptors were obtained from a man aged 55 to 70 with active or convalescent COVID-19.

The chain joins TRBV3-1 (or the pseudogene TRBV3-2) to TRBJ2-7, with 7 bases fitting TRBD2. The V and J ends lost 1 base and 2 bases, in that order; junction bases with no gene match: 5. The CDR3 is 15 residues long. Looked up from germline, CDR1 is LGHDT and CDR2 is YNNKEL (reference sequence). The CDR3 DNA reads TGTGCCAGCAGCCAAGCGGCTAGCGGTACCTACGAGCAGTACTTC. Protein: CASSQAASGTYEQYF.

DNA of the CDR3: TGTGCCAGCAGTTCTTTCTACGAGCAGTACTTC. This codes for CASSSFYEQYF. V gene TRBV27 combines with J gene TRBJ2-7; D is unresolved. In germline, CDR1 is MNHEY, CDR2 SMNVEV (reference sequence). The CDR3 has 11 amino acids. Trimming removed 4 bases from V and 3 bases from J, with 4 bases in between.

This clone was observed a few times. V is TRBV4-2 and J is TRBJ2-1; tentatively, D is TRBD2 (6 bases). This CDR3 has 18 amino acids. The germline CDR1 and CDR2 sequences are LGHNA and YNFKEQ. Trimming left V 0 bases short and J 7 bases short, with 22 bases between. CDR3 residues: CASSQDVRRRGTPNEQFF. CDR3 nucleotides: TGTGCCAGCAGCCAAGATGTAAGGCGACGGGGGACCCCAAATGAGCAGTTCTTC.

The V call is TRBV4-2, the J call TRBJ2-5; D is ambiguous. The CDR3 has 14 amino acids. Trimming took off 0 bases at V and 2 bases at J, with 7 bases between the two ends. Germline V gives CDR1 LGHNA, CDR2 YNFKEQ. The CDR3 region has the DNA TGTGCCAGCAGCCAAGAGTCCTCGCAAGAGACCCAGTACTTC. It encodes CASSQESSQETQYF.

Points on this clone: Different DNA sequences within this sample yield the same CDR3. This chain connects TRBV6-2 or TRBV6-3 to TRBJ2-7; 11 bases fit TRBD2. V was clipped by 6 bases and J by 3 bases; unmatched bases: 4. There are 14 residues in the CDR3. Germline V gives CDR1 MNHEY, CDR2 SVGEGT. The CDR3 DNA follows: TGTGCCAGCAGCTCGGGACTAGCGGTCTACGAGCAGTACTTC. Translation gives CASSSGLAVYEQYF.

The chain links TRBV6-5 to TRBJ1-5; D is uncertain. The V and J ends lost 8 bases and 4 bases respectively, with 12 bases between them. This CDR3 contains 13 residues. Germline V lookup: CDR1 MNHEY, CDR2 SVGAGI. The CDR3 loop is CASSRTPNQPQHF. CDR3 bases: TGTGCCAGCTCAAGAACTCCTAATCAGCCCCAGCATTTT.

At least ten counts were recorded for this clone. The chain couples TRBV7-7 to TRBJ2-5, with 10 bases aligning to TRBD2. This CDR3 region has 16 residues. Trimming took 4 bases from V and 5 from J; bases not matched to a gene: 10. CDR1 and CDR2 from the germline V gene are SSHAT and FNYEAQ (reference sequence). The CDR3, as DNA: TGTGCCAGCAGCTCGCTCCTAGCGGGAGACAAGGAGACCCAGTACTTC. Translation gives CASSSLLAGDKETQYF.

This clone is medium-sized. The chain is built from TRBV30 and TRBJ1-1; TRBD1 is a possible D gene (5 bases). Germline CDR1 is GTSNPN and CDR2 is SVGIG (reference sequence). The CDR3 totals 14 residues. The germline V and J ends were trimmed by 0 bases and 5 bases, with 13 bases remaining between them. CDR3 region: CAWSVPGLGTEAFF. In DNA, the CDR3 is TGTGCCTGGAGTGTACCAGGGTTAGGTACTGAAGCTTTCTTT.

This chain connects TRBV7-9 to TRBJ2-1, with 12 positions matching TRBD2. After removal of 5 bases from V and 12 bases from J, the junction contained 17 bases not matched to a gene. Germline CDR1 reads SEHNR; CDR2 reads FQNEAQ (reference sequence). The CDR3 runs to 17 residues. The CDR3 region has the DNA TGTGCCAGCAGCCGCACCCTGACTAGCGGGAGAAGTCTGGGGCAGTTCTTC. Translating gives CASSRTLTSGRSLGQFF.

The chain couples TRBV14 to TRBJ2-1; TRBD2 matches at 8 bases. There are 17 residues in the CDR3. CDR1 is SGHDN and CDR2 is FVKESK in the germline V gene. V shed 4 bases and J 4 bases; nucleotides not matched to a gene: 12. The CDR3 sequence is CASSLASGAGVYNEQFF. CDR3 nucleotides: TGTGCCAGCAGCCTTGCATCAGGAGCGGGAGTGTACAATGAGCAGTTCTTC.

This clone showed up many times. The chain uses TRBV4-2 and TRBJ2-7; D remains unclear. The CDR3 sequence is 14 residues long. Germline CDR1 and CDR2: LGHNA and YNFKEQ. Trimming shortened V by 5 bases and J by 5 bases, and 16 bases separated the two germline ends. The CDR3 DNA sequence: TGTGCCAGCAGCGACAACTCTTTTACGGACGAGCAGTACTTC. The encoded protein is CASSDNSFTDEQYF.

The gene calls are TRBV18 and TRBJ1-4; possible D gene TRBD1, 6 bases. The germline V gene has CDR1 KGHSH and CDR2 LQKENI. The CDR3 runs 16 residues. The V end lost 5 bases, the J end lost 0 bases, and 13 bases lay between the germline ends. The CDR3, as DNA: TGTGCCAGCTCAATCGGGACACAGTCAACTAATGAAAAACTGTTTTTT. Translated, it gives CASSIGTQSTNEKLFF.

The rearrangement uses TRBV30 and TRBJ2-1; weak D call: TRBD2 (5 bases). The CDR3 covers 13 residues. The germline CDR1 and CDR2 sequences are GTSNPN and SVGIG (reference sequence). V was trimmed by 3 bases and J by 9 bases, leaving 15 bases between them. CDR3 region: CAWSGLYEGEQFF. CDR3 bases: TGTGCCTGGAGCGGACTGTATGAGGGTGAGCAGTTCTTC. The full variable domain, rest sourced from reference TRBV30 and TRBJ2-1, is SQTIHQWPATLVQPVGSPLSLECTVEGTSNPNLYWYRQAAGRGLQLLFYSVGIGQISSEVPQNLSASRPQDRQFILSSKKLLLSDSGFYLCAWSGLYEGEQFFGPGTRLTVL.

This chain connects TRBV28 to TRBJ2-3, with 9 bases lining up with TRBD2. Germline CDR1 is MDHEN and CDR2 is SYDVKM. J was trimmed by 0 bases and V by 6 bases; bases with no gene match: 4. This CDR3 has 15 residues. The CDR3 loop reads CASSRLAASTDTQYF. In nucleotides, the CDR3 is TGTGCCAGCAGCAGACTAGCGGCAAGCACAGATACGCAGTATTTT.

The V and J genes are TRBV6-1 and TRBJ2-1; 13 bases agree with TRBD2. This CDR3 spans 16 amino acids. V lost 2 bases and J lost 8; bases outside the gene matches: 6. Germline V gives CDR1 MNHNS, CDR2 SASEGT. CDR3 coding DNA: TGTGCCAGCAGTGAATCCCCGGGACTAGCGGGATATGAGCAGTTCTTC. This codes for CASSESPGLAGYEQFF.

This clone was observed a single time. This chain links TRBV2 with TRBJ2-5; 10 bases are a match to TRBD2. Germline trimming cut 0 bases from V and 1 base from J; bases unmatched to any gene: 8. CDR1 and CDR2 (germline): SNHLY, FYNNEI. The CDR3 is 18 amino acids. CDR3 region: CASSEALAKREGQETQYF. CDR3 sequence (DNA): TGTGCCAGCAGTGAAGCGCTGGCAAAGCGGGAGGGCCAAGAGACCCAGTACTTC.

The CDR3 DNA sequence: TGCAGCGCTCTTACAGGGGAGCAGACCCAGTACTTC. It is translated as CSALTGEQTQYF. The J gene is TRBJ2-5, the V gene TRBV29-1; 7 positions match TRBD1. CDR1 SQVTM and CDR2 ANQGSEA come from the germline V gene. Losses at the gene ends were 7 bases for V and 6 bases for J; bases not matched to a gene: 8. The CDR3 contains 12 residues.